This T cell receptor (beta chain) was identified during a study of blood T cells in healthy people across ages. This CDR3 is built from 18 residues. Germline V lookup: CDR1 SGHTA, CDR2 FQGNSA. Next came a second PCR, run for about 6 to 12 cycles, which used a sample-barcoded 5' primer along with a J-beta primer mix. Each cDNA molecule was tagged by a template-switch adaptor with 12 random nucleotides. TCRdb re-called the 5' RACE reads through MiXCR, storing one row per CDR3 protein. The sample includes 1 million to 1.2 million distinct CDR3 sequences, around two fifths of them seen just once. In this sample, this clonotype turned up once. Its antigen is still unknown. A read error may account for a junction end that differs from germline. Points from the study as a whole: Older individuals had lower TCR beta diversity per million T cells (the decline was roughly linear). Unsorted PBMC input precluded a conclusive naive versus antigen-experienced comparison.

V is TRBV7-2 and J is TRBJ1-5; 8 positions match TRBD1. The clonotype comes from a young man in good health. Sequencing was carried out using blood. The CDR3 protein is CASSLAGTGDNSNQPQHF. The CDR3 DNA reads as TGTGCCAGCAGCTTAGCTGGGACAGGCGATAATAGCAATCAGCCCCAACATTTT.